This T cell receptor beta chain was identified in a study of OX40 agonist ivuxolimab in advanced cancers. Worth noting for this clone: Its matching antigen is unknown.

Study observations and caveats: At 0.1 to 3.0 mg/kg, CD4+ and CD8+ blood T cells expanded clonally by week 6.

The CDR3 is 14 amino acids. V was pared by 8 bases and J by 2 bases, with 5 bases of the junction left unmatched. Germline V gives CDR1 MNHEY, CDR2 SMNVEV (reference sequence). Individuals having autoimmune disease history or systemic immunosuppression were not enrolled. The method was immunoSEQ multiplex PCR; TCRdb's version includes in-frame clones alone and lacks a portion of them. The sample lists about 13,000 clones; about 80% were seen once. This sequence originates from an adult with an advanced solid tumor such as melanoma, head and neck, liver or kidney cancer. Sequencing was performed on CD4+ or CD8+ T cells sorted from blood, taken in a trial of the OX40 agonist ivuxolimab. V usage is TRBV27 and J usage is TRBJ2-1, with 8 nucleotides matching TRBD2. CDR3 in amino acids: CASRSGGAYNEQFF. The CDR3, as DNA: TGTGCCAGCCGGTCCGGGGGGGCCTACAATGAGCAGTTCTTC.